One sample yielded the 9 T cell receptor beta chains listed below, sequenced in a study of T cell repertoires in cytomegalovirus infection. No antigen has been assigned to these receptors. Via MiXCR, TCRdb re-called the reads, giving one row per CDR3 protein. The sample holds nearly 700,000 distinct CDR3 sequences; 30% to 40% are singletons and the top ten take 15% to 20%. The sample here was cultured PBMCs, taken from culture after CMV antigen stimulation. Receptor source: a human donor in good health (CMV status not recorded). Some clones in this sample may be carry-over from other donors' samples.

The chain carries TRBV7-9 and TRBJ2-7; 12 bases map to TRBD1. V lost 3 bases, J lost 3 bases, and 18 bases stayed unmatched. Germline CDR1 SEHNR, CDR2 FQNEAQ (reference sequence). The CDR3 is 20 amino acids. The CDR3 region has the DNA TGTGCCAGCAGCTTTTTACCCGGGACAGGGGGCAGGGTCCCCCACTACGAGCAGTACTTC. It specifies CASSFLPGTGGRVPHYEQYF. Combining the CDR3 with reference TRBV7-9 and TRBJ2-7 gives the whole variable domain DTGVSQNPRHKITKRGQNVTFRCDPISEHNRLYWYRQTLGQGPEFLTYFQNEAQLEKSRLLSDRFSAERPKGSFSTLEIQRTEQGDSAMYLCASSFLPGTGGRVPHYEQYFGPGTRLTVT.

This clonotype was picked up a small number of times. The chain links TRBV18 to TRBJ2-1; no reliable D call. Looked up from germline, CDR1 is KGHSH and CDR2 is LQKENI. The CDR3 length is 13 residues. Trimming stripped 7 bases from V and 6 bases from J, with 13 bases between. The CDR3 protein is CASFNSLFNEQFF. Here the CDR3 DNA reads TGTGCCAGCTTTAATAGTTTGTTCAATGAGCAGTTCTTC.

The table lists this clonotype with a few counts. V gene TRBV7-2 combines with J gene TRBJ2-7; D remains ambiguous. The CDR3 has 12 residues. The V gene lost 5 bases and the J gene lost 2 bases, with 7 bases spanning the gap. The germline CDR1 and CDR2 sequences are SGHTA and FQGNSA. The CDR3 nucleotides are TGTGCCAGCAGCCAATCCACCTACGAGCAGTACTTC. Residues: CASSQSTYEQYF.

This rearrangement joins TRBV5-1 to TRBJ2-1, with D maybe TRBD2 (5 bases). The V and J ends lost 2 bases and 8 bases respectively, with 17 bases between them. The CDR3 has 15 residues. Germline V gene data show CDR1 as SGHRS and CDR2 as YFSETQ. CDR3 DNA: TGCGCCAGCAGCTTTAATACCCCCTCGGAGGATGAGCAGTTCTTC. Protein product: CASSFNTPSEDEQFF.

This clonotype has just a few counts. V is TRBV7-2 and J is TRBJ2-1; D might be TRBD2 (6 bases). The CDR3 is 14 amino acids. Germline lookup yields CDR1 SGHTA and CDR2 FQGNSA. V lost 1 base, J lost 8 bases, and 12 bases lay in between. The CDR3 DNA follows: TGTGCCAGCAGCTTAGGCGGGGAGCCCGATGAGCAGTTCTTC. Translated, it gives CASSLGGEPDEQFF.

Of note for this clonotype: A much larger clonotype is one base distant, so this may be a read error. The DNA for the CDR3 is TGTGCCAGCAGCTTAGGGGGCAGACACACTGAAGCTTTCTTT. Translating it yields CASSLGGRHTEAFF. The chain combines TRBV7-9 with TRBJ1-1, with D perhaps matching TRBD1 (5 bases). This CDR3 spans 14 amino acids. Germline assignment: CDR1 SEHNR and CDR2 FQNEAQ (reference sequence). Trimming cost V 1 base and J 3 bases, with 9 bases left between them.

The rearrangement joins TRBV18 to TRBJ2-3; the match to TRBD2 covers 12 bases. From germline, CDR1 is KGHSH and CDR2 LQKENI. Germline trimming cut 2 bases from V and 5 bases from J; bases unmatched to any gene: 17. The CDR3 has 20 residues. CDR3 region: CASSPRFGLAGQTGGDTQYF. DNA for the CDR3: TGTGCCAGCTCACCAAGGTTCGGACTAGCGGGGCAGACCGGAGGAGATACGCAGTATTTT. The full variable domain, in which reference TRBV18 and TRBJ2-3 provide the parts outside the CDR3, is NAGVMQNPRHLVRRRGQEARLRCSPMKGHSHVYWYRQLPEEGLKFMVYLQKENIIDESGMPKERFSAEFPKEGPSILRIQQVVRGDSAAYFCASSPRFGLAGQTGGDTQYFGPGTRLTVL.

A word on this clonotype: One end of the junction fails to match germline, which may point to a read error. V is TRBV18 and J is TRBJ2-1, with 7 bases aligning to TRBD2. The CDR3 runs to 15 residues. Per germline, CDR1 KGHSH and CDR2 LQKENI. The CDR3 coding sequence is TGTGCCAGCTCACCGGGGGGGAGCTCCTACAATAAGCAGTTCTTC. Amino acids: CASSPGGSSYNKQFF.

This clonotype was observed a handful of times. This chain uses TRBV6-6 with TRBJ2-5; no definite D call. This CDR3 comprises 14 residues. Trimming pared 10 bases from V and 4 bases from J, leaving 19 bases between. Looked up from germline, CDR1 is MNHNY and CDR2 is SVGAGI (reference sequence). The CDR3 DNA sequence: TGTGCCACCACGGGCCAGCTCCAACGAGAGACCCAGTACTTC. It specifies CATTGQLQRETQYF.